This TCR beta chain appears in the sequencing data of a study of T-cell reconstitution after alpha-beta-depleted transplantation in children. Construction of the TCRbeta library involved unique molecular identifiers. TCRdb ran MiXCR on the PCR reads and lists one entry per CDR3 protein. The sample yields roughly 190,000 distinct CDR3 sequences, less than 15% seen once. This clonotype was seen ten or more times. The CDR3 loop spans 15 amino acids. Germline V gene lookup returns CDR1 SEHNR and CDR2 FQNEAQ (reference sequence). Between the trimmed V and J ends, which lost 0 bases and 5 bases, there was a span of 13 bases.

The input for sequencing was PBMCs from the stem cell graft donor, taken from the stem cell graft. The sequence came from a human donor who donated a stem cell graft to a child with acute lymphoblastic leukemia. This chain connects TRBV7-9 to TRBJ2-5; D is perhaps TRBD2 (5 bases). CDR3 protein: CASSLALGVGETQYF. The DNA for the CDR3 is TGTGCCAGCAGCTTAGCGCTGGGAGTGGGTGAGACCCAGTACTTC.